The clone carrying this TCR beta chain was counted many times. Other DNA sequences in this specimen translate into the identical CDR3. CDR1 and CDR2 (germline): SQVTM, ANQGSEA. The germline V and J ends were trimmed by 8 bases and 4 bases, with 15 bases remaining between them. The CDR3 sequence is 12 residues long. The data belong to a study of shared clonotypes between healthy human individuals. Overall study: With ages of 18 to 49, the donors were a couple of women and a few men.

Generated by immunoSEQ multiplex PCR, the TCRdb table keeps only in-frame clones and is missing some. The data contain fewer than 650,000 clones, 75% to 85% of them seen just once; the ten biggest clones take up 13%. Every contributor of samples was a Caucasian grown-up residing in Nashville, Tennessee. Source material: PBMCs. The sequence was collected from a woman aged 40 to 49 in good health. Some clones in this sample may be carry-over from other donors' samples. The rearrangement uses TRBV29-1 and TRBJ2-7; either TRBD1 or TRBD2 may supply D (6 bases each). For the CDR3, the DNA is TGCAGCCCCCGAGGGGGGCGGTACGAGCAGTACTTC. As protein: CSPRGGRYEQYF.